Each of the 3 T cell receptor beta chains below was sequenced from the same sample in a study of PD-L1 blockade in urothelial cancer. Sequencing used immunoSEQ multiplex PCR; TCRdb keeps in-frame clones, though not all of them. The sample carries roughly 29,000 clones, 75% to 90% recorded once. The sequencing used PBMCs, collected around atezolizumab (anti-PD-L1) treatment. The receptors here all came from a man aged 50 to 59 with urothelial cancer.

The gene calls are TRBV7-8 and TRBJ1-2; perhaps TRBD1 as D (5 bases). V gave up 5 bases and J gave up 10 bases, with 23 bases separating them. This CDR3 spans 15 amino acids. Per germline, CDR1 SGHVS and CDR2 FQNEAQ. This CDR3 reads CASSPDSQGFRDYTF. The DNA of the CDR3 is TGTGCCAGCAGCCCAGACTCCCAGGGATTTAGAGACTACACCTTC.

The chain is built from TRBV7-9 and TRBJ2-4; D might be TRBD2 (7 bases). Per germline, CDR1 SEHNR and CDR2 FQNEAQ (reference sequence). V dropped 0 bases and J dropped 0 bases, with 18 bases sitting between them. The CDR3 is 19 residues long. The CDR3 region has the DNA TGTGCCAGCAGCTTAGCGGGGGAGGGGGGAAGGTCAGCCAAAAACATTCAGTACTTC. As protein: CASSLAGEGGRSAKNIQYF. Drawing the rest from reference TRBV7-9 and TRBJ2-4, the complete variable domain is DTGVSQNPRHKITKRGQNVTFRCDPISEHNRLYWYRQTLGQGPEFLTYFQNEAQLEKSRLLSDRFSAERPKGSFSTLEIQRTEQGDSAMYLCASSLAGEGGRSAKNIQYFGAGTRLSVL.

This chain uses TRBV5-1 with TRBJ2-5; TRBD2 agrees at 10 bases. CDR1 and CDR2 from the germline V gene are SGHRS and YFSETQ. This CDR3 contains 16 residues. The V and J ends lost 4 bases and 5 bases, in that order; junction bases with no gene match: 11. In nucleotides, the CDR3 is TGCGCCAGCAGCCGGACTAGCGGAGCCAAAGGGGAGACCCAGTACTTC. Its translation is CASSRTSGAKGETQYF.